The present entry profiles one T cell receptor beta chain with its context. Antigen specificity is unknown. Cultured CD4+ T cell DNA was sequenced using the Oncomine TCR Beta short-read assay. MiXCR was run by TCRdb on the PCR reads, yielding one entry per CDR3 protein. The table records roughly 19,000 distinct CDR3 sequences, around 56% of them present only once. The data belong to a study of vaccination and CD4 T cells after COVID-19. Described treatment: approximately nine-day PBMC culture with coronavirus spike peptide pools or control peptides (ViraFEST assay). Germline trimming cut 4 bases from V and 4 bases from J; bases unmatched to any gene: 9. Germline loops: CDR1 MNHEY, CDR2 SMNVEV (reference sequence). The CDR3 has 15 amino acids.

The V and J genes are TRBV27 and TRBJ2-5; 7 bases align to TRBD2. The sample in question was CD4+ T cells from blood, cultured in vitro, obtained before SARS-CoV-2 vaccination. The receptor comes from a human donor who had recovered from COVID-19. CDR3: CASSSWSGGGETQYF. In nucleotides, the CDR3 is TGTGCCAGCAGTTCGTGGTCGGGGGGAGGAGAGACCCAGTACTTC.